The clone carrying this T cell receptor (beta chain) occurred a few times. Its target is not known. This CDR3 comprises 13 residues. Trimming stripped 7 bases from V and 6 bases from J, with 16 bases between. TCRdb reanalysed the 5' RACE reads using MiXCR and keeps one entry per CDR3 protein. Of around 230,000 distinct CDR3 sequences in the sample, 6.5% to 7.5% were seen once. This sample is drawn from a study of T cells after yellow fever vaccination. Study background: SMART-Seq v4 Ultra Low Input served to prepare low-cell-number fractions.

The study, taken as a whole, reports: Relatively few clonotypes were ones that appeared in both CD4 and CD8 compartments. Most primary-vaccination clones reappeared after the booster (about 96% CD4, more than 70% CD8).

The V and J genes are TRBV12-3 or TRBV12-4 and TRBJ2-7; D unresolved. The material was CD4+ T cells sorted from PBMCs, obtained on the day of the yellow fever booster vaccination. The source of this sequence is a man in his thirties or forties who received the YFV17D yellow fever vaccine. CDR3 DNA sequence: TGTGCCAGCAAATCAAATCTAGGAGTCGAGCAGTACTTC. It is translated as CASKSNLGVEQYF.